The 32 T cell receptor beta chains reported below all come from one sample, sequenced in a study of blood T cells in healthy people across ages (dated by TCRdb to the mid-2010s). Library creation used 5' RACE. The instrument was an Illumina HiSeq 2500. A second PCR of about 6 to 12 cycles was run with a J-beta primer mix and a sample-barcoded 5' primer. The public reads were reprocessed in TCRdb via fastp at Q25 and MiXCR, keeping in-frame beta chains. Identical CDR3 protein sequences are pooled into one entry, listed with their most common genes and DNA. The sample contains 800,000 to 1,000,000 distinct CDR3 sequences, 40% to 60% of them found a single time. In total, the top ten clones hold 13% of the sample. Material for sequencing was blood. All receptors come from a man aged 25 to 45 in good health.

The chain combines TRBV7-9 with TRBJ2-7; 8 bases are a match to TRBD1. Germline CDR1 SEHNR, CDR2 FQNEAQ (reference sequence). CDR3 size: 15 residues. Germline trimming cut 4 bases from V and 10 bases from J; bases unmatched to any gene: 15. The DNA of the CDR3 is TGTGCCAGCAGCTCCAGACAGGGGCGCCAAGAGGCCCAGTACTTC. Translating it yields CASSSRQGRQEAQYF.

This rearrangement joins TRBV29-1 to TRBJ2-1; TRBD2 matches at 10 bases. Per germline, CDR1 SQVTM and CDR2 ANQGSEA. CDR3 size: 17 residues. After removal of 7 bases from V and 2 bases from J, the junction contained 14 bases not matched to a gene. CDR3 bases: TGCAGCGCCCCACGGGGGTCTAGCGGGAGTGCCTACAATGAGCAGTTCTTC. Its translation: CSAPRGSSGSAYNEQFF.

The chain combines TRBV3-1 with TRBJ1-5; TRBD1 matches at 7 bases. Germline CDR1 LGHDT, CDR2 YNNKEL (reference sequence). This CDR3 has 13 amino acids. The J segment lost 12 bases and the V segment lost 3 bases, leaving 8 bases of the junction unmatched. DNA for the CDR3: TGTGCCAGCAGCCATACCGTACAGGGGAACCAGCATTTT. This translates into CASSHTVQGNQHF.

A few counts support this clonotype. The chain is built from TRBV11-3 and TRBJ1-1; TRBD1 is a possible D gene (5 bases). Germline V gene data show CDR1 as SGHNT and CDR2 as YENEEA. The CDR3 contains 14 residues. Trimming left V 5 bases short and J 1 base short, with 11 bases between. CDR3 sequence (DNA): TGTGCCAGCAGCGGACGGGGCCAGAACACTGAAGCTTTCTTT. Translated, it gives CASSGRGQNTEAFF.

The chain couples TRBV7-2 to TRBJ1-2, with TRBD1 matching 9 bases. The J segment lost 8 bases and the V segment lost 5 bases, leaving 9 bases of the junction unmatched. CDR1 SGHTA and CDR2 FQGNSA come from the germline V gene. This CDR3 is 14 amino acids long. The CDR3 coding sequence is TGTGCCAGCAGCCGGGACAGGGAGGTGAGGGGCTACACCTTC. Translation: CASSRDREVRGYTF.

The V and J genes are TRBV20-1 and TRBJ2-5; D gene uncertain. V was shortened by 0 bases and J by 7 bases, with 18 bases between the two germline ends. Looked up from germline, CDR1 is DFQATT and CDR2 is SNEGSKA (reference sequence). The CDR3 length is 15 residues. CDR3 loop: CSARDRMAVWGTQYF. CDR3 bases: TGCAGTGCTAGAGACCGAATGGCCGTCTGGGGGACCCAGTACTTC.

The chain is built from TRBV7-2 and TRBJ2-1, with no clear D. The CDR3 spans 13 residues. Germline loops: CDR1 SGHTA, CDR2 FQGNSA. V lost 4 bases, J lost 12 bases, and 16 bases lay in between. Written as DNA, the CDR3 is TGTGCCAGCAGCTCCCCACCCCACCCTGTGCAGTTCTTC. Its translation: CASSSPPHPVQFF.

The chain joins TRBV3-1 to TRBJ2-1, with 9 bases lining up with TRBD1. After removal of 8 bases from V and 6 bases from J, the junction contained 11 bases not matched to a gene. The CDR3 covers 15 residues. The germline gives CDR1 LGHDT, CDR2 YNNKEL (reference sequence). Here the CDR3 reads CASGPTGQGCNEQFF. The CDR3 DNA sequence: TGTGCCAGCGGCCCAACGGGACAGGGATGCAATGAGCAGTTCTTC.

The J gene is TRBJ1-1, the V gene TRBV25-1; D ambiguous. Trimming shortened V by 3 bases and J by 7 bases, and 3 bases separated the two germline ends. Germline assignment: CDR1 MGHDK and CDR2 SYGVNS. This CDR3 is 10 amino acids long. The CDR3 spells CASSEDEAFF. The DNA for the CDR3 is TGTGCCAGCAGTGAGGATGAAGCTTTCTTT.

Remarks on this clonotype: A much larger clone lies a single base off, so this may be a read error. The CDR3 DNA follows: TGTGCCAGCAGCCGATCTCGCCCTGGGGCCAACGTCCTGACTTTC. Protein product: CASSRSRPGANVLTF. The chain is built from TRBV7-2 and TRBJ2-6; D remains unclear. V was pared by 5 bases and J by 2 bases, with 10 bases between. In germline, CDR1 is SGHTA, CDR2 FQGNSA. The CDR3 loop spans 15 amino acids.

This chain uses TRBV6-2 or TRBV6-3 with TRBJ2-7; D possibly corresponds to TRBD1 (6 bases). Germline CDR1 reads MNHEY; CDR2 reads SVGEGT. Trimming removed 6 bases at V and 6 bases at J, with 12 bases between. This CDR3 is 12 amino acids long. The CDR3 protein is CASSRTGTEQYF. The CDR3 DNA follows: TGTGCCAGCAGCCGAACAGGGACCGAGCAGTACTTC.

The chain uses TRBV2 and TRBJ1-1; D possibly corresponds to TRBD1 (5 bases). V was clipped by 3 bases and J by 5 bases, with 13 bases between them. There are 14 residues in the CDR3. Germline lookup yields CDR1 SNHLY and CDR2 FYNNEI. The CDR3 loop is CASSDQGGRTEAFF. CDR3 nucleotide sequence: TGTGCCAGCAGTGATCAGGGCGGGCGGACTGAAGCTTTCTTT.

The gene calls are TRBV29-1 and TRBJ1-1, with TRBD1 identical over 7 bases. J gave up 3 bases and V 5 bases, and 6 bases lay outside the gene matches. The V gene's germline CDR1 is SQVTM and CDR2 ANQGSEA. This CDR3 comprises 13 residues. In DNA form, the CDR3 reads TGCAGCGTTCACCGAGACAGGGACACTGAAGCTTTCTTT. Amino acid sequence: CSVHRDRDTEAFF.

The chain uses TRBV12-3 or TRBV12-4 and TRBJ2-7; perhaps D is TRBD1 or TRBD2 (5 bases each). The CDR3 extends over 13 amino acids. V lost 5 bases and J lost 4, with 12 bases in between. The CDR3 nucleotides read TGTGCCAGCAGTGGGGACCCTGGTTACGAGCAGTACTTC. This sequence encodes CASSGDPGYEQYF.

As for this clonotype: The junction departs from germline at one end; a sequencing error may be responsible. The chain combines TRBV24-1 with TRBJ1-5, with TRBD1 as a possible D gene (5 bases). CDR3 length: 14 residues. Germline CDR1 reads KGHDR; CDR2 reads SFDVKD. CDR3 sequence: CATSDRKDNLPQHF. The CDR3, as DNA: TGTGCCACCAGTGACAGGAAGGACAATCTGCCCCAGCATTTT.

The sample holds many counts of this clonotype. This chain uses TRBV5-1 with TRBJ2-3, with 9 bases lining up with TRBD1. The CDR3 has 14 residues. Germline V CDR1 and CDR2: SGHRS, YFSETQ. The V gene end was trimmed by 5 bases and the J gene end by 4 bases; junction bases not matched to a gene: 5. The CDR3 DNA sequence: TGCGCCAGCAGAAATACAGGGGGCGCAGATACGCAGTATTTT. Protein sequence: CASRNTGGADTQYF.

The chain's CDR3 is CASSELEQVNQPQHF. The CDR3 DNA is TGTGCCAGCAGTGAACTAGAACAGGTGAATCAGCCCCAGCATTTT. V is TRBV6-1 and J is TRBJ1-5; possible D gene TRBD1, 5 bases. Trimming left V 2 bases short and J 4 bases short, with 12 bases between. Germline V CDR1 and CDR2: MNHNS, SASEGT. This CDR3 contains 15 residues.

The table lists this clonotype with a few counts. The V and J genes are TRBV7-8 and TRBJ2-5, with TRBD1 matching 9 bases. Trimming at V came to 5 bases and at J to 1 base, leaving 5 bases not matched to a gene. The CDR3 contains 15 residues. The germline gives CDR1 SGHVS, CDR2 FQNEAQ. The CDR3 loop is CASSPGTGFQETQYF. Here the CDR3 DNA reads TGTGCCAGCAGCCCTGGGACAGGGTTCCAAGAGACCCAGTACTTC.

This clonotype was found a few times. In nucleotides, the CDR3 is TGCAGTGTAACAGGGGAGAGTTTCGGGGGCTATGGCTACACCTTC. This gives the protein CSVTGESFGGYGYTF. The chain carries TRBV20-1 and TRBJ1-2, with 7 bases lining up with TRBD1. Trimming cost V 7 bases and J 4 bases; bases outside gene matches: 15. The CDR3 is 15 residues long. Germline V CDR1 and CDR2: DFQATT, SNEGSKA (reference sequence).

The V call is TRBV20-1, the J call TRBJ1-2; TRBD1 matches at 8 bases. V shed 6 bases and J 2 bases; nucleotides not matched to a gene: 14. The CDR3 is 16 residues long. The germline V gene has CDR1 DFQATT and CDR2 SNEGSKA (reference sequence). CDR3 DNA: TGCAGTGCAATGAACACCCCAGGGGGCTCAAACTATGGCTACACCTTC. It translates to CSAMNTPGGSNYGYTF.

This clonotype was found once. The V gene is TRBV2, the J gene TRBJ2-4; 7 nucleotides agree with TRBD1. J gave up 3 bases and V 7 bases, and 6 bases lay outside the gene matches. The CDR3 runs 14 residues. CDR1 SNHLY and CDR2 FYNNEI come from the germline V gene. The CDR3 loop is CASMRAGGKNIQYF. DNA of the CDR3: TGTGCCAGCATGAGGGCAGGGGGCAAAAACATTCAGTACTTC.

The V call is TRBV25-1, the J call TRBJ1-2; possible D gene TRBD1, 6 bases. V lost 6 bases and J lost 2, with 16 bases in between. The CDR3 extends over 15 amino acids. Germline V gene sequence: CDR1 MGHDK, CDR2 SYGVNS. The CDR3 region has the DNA TGTGCCAGCAGGATGGGGGGACAAACAAACTATGGCTACACCTTC. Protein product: CASRMGGQTNYGYTF.

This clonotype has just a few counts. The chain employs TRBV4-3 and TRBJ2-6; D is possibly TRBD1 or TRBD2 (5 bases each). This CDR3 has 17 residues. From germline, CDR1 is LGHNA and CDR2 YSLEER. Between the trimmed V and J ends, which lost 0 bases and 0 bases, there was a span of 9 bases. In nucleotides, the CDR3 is TGCGCCAGCAGCCAAGATGGGGGTTCCTCTGGGGCCAACGTCCTGACTTTC. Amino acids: CASSQDGGSSGANVLTF.

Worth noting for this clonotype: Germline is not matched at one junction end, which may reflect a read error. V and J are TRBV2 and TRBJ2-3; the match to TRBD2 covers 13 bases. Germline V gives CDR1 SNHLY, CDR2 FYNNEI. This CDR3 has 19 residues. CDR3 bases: TGTGCCGGCAGTCAAATTTCCCTACTAGCGGGGGGGAGCACAGATACGCAGTATTTT. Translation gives CAGSQISLLAGGSTDTQYF.

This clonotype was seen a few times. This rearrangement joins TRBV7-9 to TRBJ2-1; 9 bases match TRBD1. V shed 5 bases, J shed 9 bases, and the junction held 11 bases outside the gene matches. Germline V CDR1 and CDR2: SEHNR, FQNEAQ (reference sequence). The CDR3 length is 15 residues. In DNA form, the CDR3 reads TGTGCCAGCAGCCACCGGGACAGGGTGGGTCGTGAGCAGTTCTTC. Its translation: CASSHRDRVGREQFF.

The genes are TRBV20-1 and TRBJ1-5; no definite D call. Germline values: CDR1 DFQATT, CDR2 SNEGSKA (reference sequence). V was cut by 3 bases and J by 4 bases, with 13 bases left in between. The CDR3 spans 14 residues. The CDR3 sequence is CSASGRTKNQPQHF. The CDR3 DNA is TGCAGTGCTAGCGGCCGAACGAAAAATCAGCCCCAGCATTTT.

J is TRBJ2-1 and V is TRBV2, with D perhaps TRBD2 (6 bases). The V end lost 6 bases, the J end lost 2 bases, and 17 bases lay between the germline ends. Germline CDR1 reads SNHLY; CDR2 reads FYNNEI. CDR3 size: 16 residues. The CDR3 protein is CASSTKGLETYNEQFF. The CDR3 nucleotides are TGTGCCAGCAGCACCAAGGGACTGGAGACCTACAATGAGCAGTTCTTC.

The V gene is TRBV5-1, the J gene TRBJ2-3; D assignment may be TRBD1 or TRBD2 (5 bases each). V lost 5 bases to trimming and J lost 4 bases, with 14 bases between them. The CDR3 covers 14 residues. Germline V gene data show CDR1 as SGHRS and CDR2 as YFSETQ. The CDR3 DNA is TGCGCCAGCAGACCCGCCTTGGGGGCAGATACGCAGTATTTT. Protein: CASRPALGADTQYF.

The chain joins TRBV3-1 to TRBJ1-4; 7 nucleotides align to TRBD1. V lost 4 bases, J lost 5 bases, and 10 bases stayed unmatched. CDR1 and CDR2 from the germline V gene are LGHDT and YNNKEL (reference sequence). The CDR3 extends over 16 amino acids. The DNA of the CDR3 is TGTGCCAGCAGCCTAGAGTTGACAGGGCGGAATGAAAAACTGTTTTTT. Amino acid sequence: CASSLELTGRNEKLFF. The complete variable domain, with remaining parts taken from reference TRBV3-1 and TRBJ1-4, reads DTAVSQTPKYLVTQMGNDKSIKCEQNLGHDTMYWYKQDSKKFLKIMFSYNNKELIINETVPNRFSPKSPDKAHLNLHINSLELGDSAVYFCASSLELTGRNEKLFFGSGTQLSVL.

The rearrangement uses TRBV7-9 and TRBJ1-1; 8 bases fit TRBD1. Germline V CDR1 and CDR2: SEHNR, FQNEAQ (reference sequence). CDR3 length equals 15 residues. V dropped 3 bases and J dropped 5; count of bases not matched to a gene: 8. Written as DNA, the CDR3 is TGTGCCAGCAGCTTCTCCGGACAGGGAGGGACTGAAGCTTTCTTT. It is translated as CASSFSGQGGTEAFF. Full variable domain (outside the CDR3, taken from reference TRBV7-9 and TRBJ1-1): DTGVSQNPRHKITKRGQNVTFRCDPISEHNRLYWYRQTLGQGPEFLTYFQNEAQLEKSRLLSDRFSAERPKGSFSTLEIQRTEQGDSAMYLCASSFSGQGGTEAFFGQGTRLTVV.

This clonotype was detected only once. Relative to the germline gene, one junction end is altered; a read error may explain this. The CDR3 here is CASSTTGGRLGKLFF. Here the CDR3 DNA reads TGTGCTAGCAGTACAACAGGGGGTCGCCTGGGGAAACTGTTTTTT. The chain carries TRBV6-5 and TRBJ1-4; 8 bases align to TRBD1. The CDR3 extends over 15 amino acids. Germline V gene lookup returns CDR1 MNHEY and CDR2 SVGAGI.

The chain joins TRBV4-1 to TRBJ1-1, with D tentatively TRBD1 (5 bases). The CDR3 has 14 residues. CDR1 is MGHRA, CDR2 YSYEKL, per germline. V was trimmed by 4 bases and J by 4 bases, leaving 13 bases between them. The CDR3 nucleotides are TGCGCCAGCAGCCGAGGGGATGGGTTCACTGAAGCTTTCTTT. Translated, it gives CASSRGDGFTEAFF.